Given below is one T cell receptor beta chain in context. This sample is part of a study of blood T cell repertoires in COVID-19. About the research overall: Material from acute and convalescent COVID-19 was sourced from the United States, Italy and Spain.

The V gene end was trimmed by 6 bases and the J gene end by 4 bases; junction bases not matched to a gene: 2. This CDR3 comprises 14 residues. Germline CDR1 reads LGHNA; CDR2 reads YSLEER. Participants' reported clinical history set cohort assignment. Original methodology: From reference gene primer amplification, estimates of nucleated cell counts were derived. This table comes from immunoSEQ multiplex PCR, and its TCRdb copy is limited to in-frame clones, with some not included. D and trimming were read from the DNA, whereas the V and J calls and clone size are those reported in that table. The sample lists 200,000 to 300,000 clones, about 87% occurring once.

This TCR came from a woman aged 40 to 49 with acute COVID-19. The rearrangement uses TRBV4-3 and TRBJ1-3, with 11 bases fitting TRBD1. Specimen: PBMCs or T cells enriched from blood (not recorded which). Here the CDR3 reads CASSRDRGGNTIYF. The CDR3 DNA is TGCGCCAGCAGTCGGGACAGGGGGGGAAACACCATATATTTT.